The 31 T cell receptor beta chains in this list originate from one sample, sequenced in a study of CXCR4 blockade with PD-1 therapy in pancreatic cancer. Using immunoSEQ multiplex PCR, the repertoire was profiled, and TCRdb retains in-frame clones only, with some absent. This sample carries some 2,700 clones, about 40% of them seen once, and the ten largest clones take roughly 29%. Specimen: tumor tissue. These receptors came from a human donor with pancreatic ductal adenocarcinoma.

V usage is TRBV19 and J usage is TRBJ2-7; 9 nucleotides align to TRBD1. Germline trimming cut 6 bases from V and 3 bases from J; bases unmatched to any gene: 9. The length of the CDR3 is 15 residues. CDR1 is LNHDA, CDR2 SQIVND, per germline (reference sequence). The DNA of the CDR3 is TGTGCCAGTAGCATCAAACCGGGACAGGGCTACGAGCAGTACTTC. This gives the protein CASSIKPGQGYEQYF.

This clone rates as medium-sized (0.01 to 0.1%). The chain carries TRBV6-8 and TRBJ2-1; TRBD1 or TRBD2 may be the D gene (7 bases each). Germline CDR1 is MNHGY and CDR2 is SAAAGT. The CDR3 has 12 residues. V lost 6 bases, J lost 8 bases, and 11 bases lay in between. CDR3 bases: TGTGCCAGCAGCCCAGGGGGGGATGAGCAGTTCTTC. It translates to CASSPGGDEQFF.

The V gene is TRBV28, the J gene TRBJ1-2; D is undetermined. Germline V lookup: CDR1 MDHEN, CDR2 SYDVKM. Trimming left V 6 bases short and J 4 bases short, with 9 bases between. The CDR3 is 12 residues long. CDR3 amino acids: CASSFTSYGYTF. The DNA for the CDR3 is TGTGCCAGCAGCTTCACAAGCTATGGCTACACCTTC.

The rearrangement uses TRBV5-1 and TRBJ1-6; possible D gene TRBD1, 6 bases. This CDR3 comprises 14 residues. Germline V gene data show CDR1 as SGHRS and CDR2 as YFSETQ. Between the trimmed V and J ends, which lost 0 bases and 8 bases, there was a span of 9 bases. CDR3 residues: CASSLGGAYSPLHF. CDR3 bases: TGCGCCAGCAGCTTGGGGGGGGCTTATTCACCCCTCCACTTT.

The V call is TRBV6-8, the J call TRBJ2-7; D perhaps matches TRBD2 (6 bases). CDR3 length: 14 residues. Germline V lookup: CDR1 MNHGY, CDR2 SAAAGT. Trimming cost V 6 bases and J 5 bases, with 17 bases left between them. CDR3 DNA sequence: TGTGCCAGCAGGGGCGGTGGAACGGGGGACGAGCAGTACTTC. This encodes CASRGGGTGDEQYF.

This clone has a handful of counts. V gene TRBV11-3 combines with J gene TRBJ2-6; D not resolved. The ends were cut back, 2 bases at V and 2 bases at J, with 7 bases in the middle. Looked up from germline, CDR1 is SGHNT and CDR2 is YENEEA. This CDR3 has 15 residues. The CDR3 nucleotides are TGTGCCAGCAGCTTAACGGCAGCTGGGGCCAACGTCCTGACTTTC. This encodes CASSLTAAGANVLTF.

The chain uses TRBV19 and TRBJ1-5, with D uncertain. Germline V gene sequence: CDR1 LNHDA, CDR2 SQIVND (reference sequence). V was clipped by 7 bases and J by 2 bases, with 9 bases between them. This CDR3 is 13 amino acids long. The chain's CDR3 is CASTRIGNQPQHF. CDR3 nucleotides: TGTGCCAGTACCCGGATAGGCAATCAGCCCCAGCATTTT.

In regard to this clone: Germline is not matched at one junction end, which may reflect a read error. This chain uses TRBV6-8 with TRBJ2-7; D unclear. Per germline, CDR1 MNHGY and CDR2 SAAAGT. This CDR3 is 14 amino acids long. The DNA for the CDR3 is TGTGCTAGCAGTCTACGGACGGACCCCTACGAGCAGTACTTC. Amino acid sequence: CASSLRTDPYEQYF.

This rearrangement joins TRBV28 to TRBJ1-5; 7 bases align to TRBD1. V lost 2 bases and J lost 4; bases outside the gene matches: 5. In germline, CDR1 is MDHEN, CDR2 SYDVKM. This CDR3 region has 15 residues. The CDR3 reads CASSLRQGGNQPQHF. In DNA form, the CDR3 reads TGTGCCAGCAGTTTAAGACAGGGAGGAAATCAGCCCCAGCATTTT.

This rearrangement joins TRBV25-1 to TRBJ2-5; 8 bases match TRBD2. The CDR3 totals 15 residues. Looked up from germline, CDR1 is MGHDK and CDR2 is SYGVNS. Losses at the gene ends were 2 bases for V and 4 bases for J; bases not matched to a gene: 6. In DNA, the CDR3 is TGTGCCAGCAGTGAAGCGGGGGGTCACACAGAGACCCAGTACTTC. Encoded protein: CASSEAGGHTETQYF.

Relative to its sample, this clone is medium-sized. This chain links TRBV9 with TRBJ2-3; TRBD1 or TRBD2 may be the D gene (5 bases each). The CDR3 totals 16 residues. The V and J ends lost 0 bases and 0 bases respectively, with 11 bases between them. The germline V gene has CDR1 SGDLS and CDR2 YYNGEE. CDR3 region: CASSVGPGPSTDTQYF. As DNA, the CDR3 is TGTGCCAGCAGCGTAGGGCCGGGACCTAGCACAGATACGCAGTATTTT.

The chain has TRBV12-5 and TRBJ1-5; no reliable D call. The V gene's germline CDR1 is LGHNT and CDR2 FRNRAP. The CDR3 has 17 residues. V gave up 2 bases and J gave up 6 bases, with 20 bases separating them. CDR3 region: CASGLFAENTTRQPQHF. Written as DNA, the CDR3 is TGTGCTAGTGGTTTGTTTGCGGAGAACACAACTCGTCAGCCCCAGCATTTT.

This clone was detected only a few times. V gene TRBV4-1 combines with J gene TRBJ1-2; 9 bases are a match to TRBD1. CDR3 length: 15 residues. Unmatched junction bases numbered 6, after V lost 0 bases and J lost 7 bases. CDR1 and CDR2 from the germline V gene are MGHRA and YSYEKL. CDR3 DNA: TGCGCCAGCAGCCAAGACCTCGGGACAGGGAGTGGCTACACCTTC. Amino acid sequence: CASSQDLGTGSGYTF.

By proportion, this clone is medium-sized. The V call is TRBV6-8, the J call TRBJ2-1; the D gene is possibly TRBD1 (6 bases). The ends were cut back, 6 bases at V and 4 bases at J, with 10 bases in the middle. This CDR3 has 13 residues. Germline V lookup: CDR1 MNHGY, CDR2 SAAAGT. The CDR3 loop is CASSDTGYNEQFF. The CDR3 nucleotides are TGTGCCAGCAGCGATACAGGGTACAATGAGCAGTTCTTC.

Only a few counts were recorded for this clone. The J gene is TRBJ2-7, the V gene TRBV9; the match to TRBD2 covers 7 bases. The CDR3 covers 15 residues. Germline V lookup: CDR1 SGDLS, CDR2 YYNGEE. Trimming at V came to 4 bases and at J to 0 bases, leaving 7 bases not matched to a gene. CDR3 sequence: CASSPTRGSSYEQYF. The CDR3 DNA reads TGTGCCAGCAGCCCTACGCGGGGGAGCTCCTACGAGCAGTACTTC.

The chain has TRBV30 and TRBJ2-2; 8 bases align to TRBD2. Germline CDR1 GTSNPN, CDR2 SVGIG (reference sequence). Trimming removed 3 bases from V and 5 bases from J; junction bases left unmatched: 8. The CDR3 contains 15 residues. The CDR3 region has the DNA TGTGCCTGGAGCGGGGGGGCCGTAGGGACCGGGGAGCTGTTTTTT. This gives the protein CAWSGGAVGTGELFF.

This chain joins TRBV15 and TRBJ2-6; weak D call: TRBD1 (6 bases). V lost 1 base to trimming and J lost 0 bases, with 13 bases between them. Germline values: CDR1 LNHNV, CDR2 YYDKDF (reference sequence). The CDR3 has 18 amino acids. The CDR3 loop is CATSRVGHGPSGANVLTF. As DNA, the CDR3 is TGTGCCACCAGCAGAGTGGGACACGGACCCTCTGGGGCCAACGTCCTGACTTTC.

V is TRBV18 and J is TRBJ2-7; 7 bases agree with TRBD1. V was pared by 2 bases and J by 1 base, with 5 bases of the junction left unmatched. Germline V gene sequence: CDR1 KGHSH, CDR2 LQKENI. The CDR3 is 15 amino acids. CDR3 amino acids: CASSPNDRESYEQYF. As DNA, the CDR3 is TGTGCCAGCTCACCAAACGACAGGGAGTCCTACGAGCAGTACTTC.

The chain combines TRBV30 with TRBJ2-2, with D unresolved. V lost 4 bases to trimming and J lost 5 bases, with 5 bases between them. Germline CDR1 reads GTSNPN; CDR2 reads SVGIG (reference sequence). The CDR3 runs 11 residues. CDR3 sequence: CAWIPTGELFF. The DNA for the CDR3 is TGTGCCTGGATCCCTACCGGGGAGCTGTTTTTT.

This chain uses TRBV30 with TRBJ2-5; 10 positions match TRBD1. V lost 4 bases, J lost 4 bases, and 9 bases stayed unmatched. The CDR3 has 15 residues. Per germline, CDR1 GTSNPN and CDR2 SVGIG (reference sequence). CDR3 residues: CAWKLWDRGSETQYF. DNA for the CDR3: TGTGCCTGGAAACTGTGGGACAGGGGATCAGAGACCCAGTACTTC.

V usage is TRBV16 and J usage is TRBJ1-6; D ambiguous. The V end was cut by 4 bases, the J end by 6 bases, with 13 bases between. The CDR3 consists of 15 residues. From germline, CDR1 is KGHSY and CDR2 FQNENV. This chain's CDR3 is CASSLEADGNSPLHF. CDR3 in DNA: TGTGCCAGCAGCCTCGAGGCGGACGGTAATTCACCCCTCCACTTT.

The rearrangement uses TRBV30 and TRBJ2-3; the D gene could be TRBD1 or TRBD2 (6 bases each). CDR1 is GTSNPN and CDR2 is SVGIG in the germline V gene (reference sequence). Trimming pared 0 bases from V and 6 bases from J, leaving 13 bases between. The CDR3 has 14 amino acids. CDR3 sequence: CAWSVVGGGDTQYF. The CDR3 DNA reads TGTGCCTGGAGTGTTGTGGGGGGCGGGGATACGCAGTATTTT.

The chain links TRBV29-1 to TRBJ2-3; 10 nucleotides match TRBD1. The CDR3 consists of 13 residues. Germline-derived CDR1 and CDR2 are SQVTM and ANQGSEA. V gave up 4 bases and J gave up 6 bases; unmatched junction bases: 4. CDR3: CSVGTGGGDTQYF. The CDR3 bases are TGCAGCGTTGGGACAGGGGGAGGTGATACGCAGTATTTT.

The chain is built from TRBV6-8 and TRBJ2-7; TRBD1 might be the D (7 bases). Trimming left V 3 bases short and J 4 bases short, with 16 bases between. CDR3 length equals 15 residues. Germline-derived CDR1 and CDR2 are MNHGY and SAAAGT. In DNA form, the CDR3 reads TGTGCCAGCAGTTATCTGCGGGACAGACCATACGAGCAGTACTTC. It codes for CASSYLRDRPYEQYF.

The rearrangement joins TRBV18 to TRBJ1-1, with D perhaps TRBD1 (6 bases). Germline V gene data show CDR1 as KGHSH and CDR2 as LQKENI. The CDR3 covers 15 residues. V lost 3 bases to trimming and J lost 1 base, with 12 bases between them. This CDR3 reads CASSPGGSRNTEAFF. As DNA, the CDR3 is TGTGCCAGCTCACCGGGGGGCAGCAGGAACACTGAAGCTTTCTTT.

By share of the sample, this clone is medium-sized. J is TRBJ2-7 and V is TRBV11-3, with a weak D call TRBD1 (5 bases). Trimming left V 5 bases short and J 1 base short, with 12 bases between. This CDR3 has 14 residues. Germline values: CDR1 SGHNT, CDR2 YENEEA. The CDR3 DNA reads TGTGCCAGCAGCCAAGGGGCAAGATCCTACGAGCAGTACTTC. It is translated as CASSQGARSYEQYF.

This clone was picked up a small number of times. This rearrangement joins TRBV29-1 to TRBJ2-2, with D uncertain. The CDR3 has 13 residues. Between the trimmed V and J ends, which lost 4 bases and 0 bases, there was a span of 6 bases. CDR1 and CDR2 (germline): SQVTM, ANQGSEA. Written as DNA, the CDR3 is TGCAGCGTTGTCTACGCGAACACCGGGGAGCTGTTTTTT. As protein: CSVVYANTGELFF.

The chain uses TRBV18 and TRBJ2-5; the D is unclear. Between the trimmed V and J ends, which lost 4 bases and 4 bases, there was a span of 10 bases. The CDR3 totals 13 residues. The germline gives CDR1 KGHSH, CDR2 LQKENI. The CDR3 protein is CASSQASGETQYF. DNA of the CDR3: TGTGCCAGCTCACAAGCCTCTGGAGAGACCCAGTACTTC.

A word on this clone: The junction departs from the called germline gene at one end, perhaps through a read error. The chain recombines TRBV18 with TRBJ1-6; the match to TRBD1 covers 9 bases. CDR3 size: 14 residues. CDR1 and CDR2 (germline): KGHSH, LQKENI. CDR3 amino acids: CASSPGQGGSPLHF. CDR3 sequence (DNA): TGTGCCAGCTCCCCGGGACAGGGTGGATCACCTCTCCACTTT.

The chain recombines TRBV18 with TRBJ1-1, with TRBD1 as a possible D gene (6 bases). The CDR3 sequence is 13 residues long. The V gene lost 2 bases and the J gene lost 6 bases, with 10 bases spanning the gap. From germline, CDR1 is KGHSH and CDR2 LQKENI. CDR3 loop: CASSPSGGSEAFF. CDR3 bases: TGTGCCAGCTCACCATCTGGGGGCTCTGAAGCTTTCTTT. Together with reference TRBV18 and TRBJ1-1, the CDR3 gives the full variable domain: NAGVMQNPRHLVRRRGQEARLRCSPMKGHSHVYWYRQLPEEGLKFMVYLQKENIIDESGMPKERFSAEFPKEGPSILRIQQVVRGDSAAYFCASSPSGGSEAFFGQGTRLTVV.

The gene calls are TRBV28 and TRBJ1-3; D unclear. This CDR3 spans 15 amino acids. Germline V gene lookup returns CDR1 MDHEN and CDR2 SYDVKM. Trimming took off 3 bases at V and 4 bases at J, with 13 bases between the two ends. In DNA form, the CDR3 reads TGTGCCAGCAGTTTTTGGGGAAGAGGAGGAAACACCATATATTTT. This encodes CASSFWGRGGNTIYF.